Reported below is one T cell receptor (beta chain). The data were taken from a study of blood T cell repertoires in COVID-19. Study processing details: Researchers report that nucleated cell counts were estimated from reference gene primer amplification. Generated by immunoSEQ multiplex PCR, the TCRdb table keeps only in-frame clones and is missing some. Clonal size and the V and J genes are those of that table, whereas D and trimming came from the DNA. The sample lists 150,000 to 190,000 clones, about four fifths occurring once. This TCR was sampled from a man in his 60s with acute or convalescent COVID-19. The sample was peripheral blood.

CDR3 nucleotides: TGTGCCAGCAGTTATGGGACAGGAAATAATTCACCCCTCCACTTT. Translation: CASSYGTGNNSPLHF. The chain has TRBV6-5 and TRBJ1-6, with 8 bases matching TRBD1. The junction had 3 bases not matched to a gene; V was cut back by 3 bases and J by 5 bases. CDR3 size: 15 residues. CDR1 and CDR2 (germline): MNHEY, SVGAGI.